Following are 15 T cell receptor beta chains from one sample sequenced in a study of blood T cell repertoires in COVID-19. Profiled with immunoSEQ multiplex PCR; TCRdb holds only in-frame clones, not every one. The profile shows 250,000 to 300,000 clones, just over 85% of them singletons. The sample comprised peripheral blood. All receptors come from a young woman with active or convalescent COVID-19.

CDR3 in DNA: TGTGCCAGCAGGTCGGGGACAGGGGGGGGATACGAGCAGTACTTC. Protein: CASRSGTGGGYEQYF. The chain joins TRBV27 to TRBJ2-7; 11 bases map to TRBD1. The V gene's germline CDR1 is MNHEY and CDR2 SMNVEV (reference sequence). This CDR3 region has 15 residues. The ends lost 6 bases at V and 4 bases at J; junction bases unmatched: 8.

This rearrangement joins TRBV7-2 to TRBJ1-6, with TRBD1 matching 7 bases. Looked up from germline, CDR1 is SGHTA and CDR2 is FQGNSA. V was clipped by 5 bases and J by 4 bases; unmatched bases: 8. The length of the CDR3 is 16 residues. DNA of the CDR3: TGTGCCAGCAGCGGATTCCCGGGACAGTATAATTCACCCCTCCACTTT. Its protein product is CASSGFPGQYNSPLHF.

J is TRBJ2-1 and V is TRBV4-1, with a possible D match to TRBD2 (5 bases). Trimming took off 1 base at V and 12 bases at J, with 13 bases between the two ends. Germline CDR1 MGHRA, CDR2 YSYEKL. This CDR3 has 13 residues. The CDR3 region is CASSQVGGLGQFF. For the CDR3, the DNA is TGCGCCAGCAGCCAAGTAGGAGGTTTGGGGCAGTTCTTC.

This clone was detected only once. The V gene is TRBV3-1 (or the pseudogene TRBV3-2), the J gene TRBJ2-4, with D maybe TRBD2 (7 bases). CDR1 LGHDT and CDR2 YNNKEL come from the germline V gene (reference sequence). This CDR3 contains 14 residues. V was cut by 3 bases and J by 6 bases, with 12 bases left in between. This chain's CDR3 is CASSHGGLANIQYF. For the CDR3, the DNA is TGTGCCAGCAGCCACGGGGGGCTAGCAAACATTCAGTACTTC.

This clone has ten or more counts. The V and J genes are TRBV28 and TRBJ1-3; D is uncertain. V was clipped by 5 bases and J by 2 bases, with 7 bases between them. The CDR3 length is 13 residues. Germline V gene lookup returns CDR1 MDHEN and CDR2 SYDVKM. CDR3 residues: CASSAVPGNTIYF. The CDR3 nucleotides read TGTGCCAGCAGTGCGGTTCCTGGAAACACCATATATTTT.

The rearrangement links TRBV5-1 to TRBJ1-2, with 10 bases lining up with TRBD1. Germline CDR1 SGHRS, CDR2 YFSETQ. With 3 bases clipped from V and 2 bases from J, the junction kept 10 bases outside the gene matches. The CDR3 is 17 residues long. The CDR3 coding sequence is TGCGCCAGCAGCTCGGAGGGTGTGACAGGGGGCAACTATGGCTACACCTTC. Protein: CASSSEGVTGGNYGYTF.

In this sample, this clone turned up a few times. CDR3 in DNA: TGTGCCAGTAGTGAACAGGGAAGGGTCGGGGAGCTGTTTTTT. Translation gives CASSEQGRVGELFF. This sequence joins TRBV19 and TRBJ2-2; D is perhaps TRBD1 (6 bases). The CDR3 length is 14 residues. V lost 5 bases to trimming and J lost 7 bases, with 14 bases between them. Germline V gives CDR1 LNHDA, CDR2 SQIVND (reference sequence).

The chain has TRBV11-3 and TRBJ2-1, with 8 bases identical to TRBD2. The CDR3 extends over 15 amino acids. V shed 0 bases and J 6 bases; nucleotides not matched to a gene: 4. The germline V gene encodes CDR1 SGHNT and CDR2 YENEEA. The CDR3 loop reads CASSLDGGAINEQFF. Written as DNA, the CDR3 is TGTGCCAGCAGCTTAGACGGGGGGGCCATCAATGAGCAGTTCTTC.

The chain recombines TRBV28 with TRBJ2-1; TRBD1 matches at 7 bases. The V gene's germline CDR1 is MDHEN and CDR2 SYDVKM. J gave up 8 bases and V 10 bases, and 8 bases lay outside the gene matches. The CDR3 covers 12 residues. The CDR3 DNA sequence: TGTGCCACCCAGGGGGTCCGGGATGAGCAGTTCTTC. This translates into CATQGVRDEQFF. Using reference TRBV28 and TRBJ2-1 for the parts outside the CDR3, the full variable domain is DVKVTQSSRYLVKRTGEKVFLECVQDMDHENMFWYRQDPGLGLRLIYFSYDVKMKEKGDIPEGYSVSREKKERFSLILESASTNQTSMYLCATQGVRDEQFFGPGTRLTVL.

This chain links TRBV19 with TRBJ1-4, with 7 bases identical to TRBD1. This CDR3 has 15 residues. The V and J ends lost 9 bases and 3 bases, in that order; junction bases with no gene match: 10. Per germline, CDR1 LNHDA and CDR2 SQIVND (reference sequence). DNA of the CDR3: TGTGCCAGCACCTCTACAGGGGCACCTAATGAAAAACTGTTTTTT. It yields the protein CASTSTGAPNEKLFF.

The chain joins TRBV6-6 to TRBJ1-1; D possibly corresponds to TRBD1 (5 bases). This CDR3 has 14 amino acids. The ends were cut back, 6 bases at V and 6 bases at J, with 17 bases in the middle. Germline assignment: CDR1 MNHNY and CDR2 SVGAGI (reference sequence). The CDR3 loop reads CASSSLSGAAEAFF. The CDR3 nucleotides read TGTGCCAGCAGCTCTCTAAGCGGGGCGGCTGAAGCTTTCTTT.

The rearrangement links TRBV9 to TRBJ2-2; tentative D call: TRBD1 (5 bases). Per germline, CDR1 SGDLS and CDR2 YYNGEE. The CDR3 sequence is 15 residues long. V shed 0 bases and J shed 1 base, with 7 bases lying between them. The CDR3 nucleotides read TGTGCCAGCAGCGTAGCTACAGGGAACACCGGGGAGCTGTTTTTT. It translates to CASSVATGNTGELFF.

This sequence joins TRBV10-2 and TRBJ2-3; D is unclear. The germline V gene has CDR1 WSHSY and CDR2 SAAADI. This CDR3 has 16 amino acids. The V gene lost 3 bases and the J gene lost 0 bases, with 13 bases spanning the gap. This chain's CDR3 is CASSDPPATSTDTQYF. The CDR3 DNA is TGCGCCAGCAGTGACCCGCCAGCGACTAGCACAGATACGCAGTATTTT.

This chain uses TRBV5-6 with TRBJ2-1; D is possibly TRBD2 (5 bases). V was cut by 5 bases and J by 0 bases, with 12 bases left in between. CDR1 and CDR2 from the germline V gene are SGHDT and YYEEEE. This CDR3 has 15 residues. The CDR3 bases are TGTGCCAGCAGTTTTAGCGAGAGCTCCTACAATGAGCAGTTCTTC. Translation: CASSFSESSYNEQFF.

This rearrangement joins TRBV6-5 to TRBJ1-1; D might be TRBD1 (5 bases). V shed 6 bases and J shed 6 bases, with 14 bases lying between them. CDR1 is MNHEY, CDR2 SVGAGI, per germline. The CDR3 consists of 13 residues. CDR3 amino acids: CASSLPGGAEAFF. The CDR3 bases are TGTGCCAGCAGCCTCCCGGGGGGAGCTGAAGCTTTCTTT.